The sequence of this TCR beta chain was determined in a study of shared clonotypes between healthy human individuals. Notes on this clone: What it binds is unknown.

The data were produced by immunoSEQ multiplex PCR, yet TCRdb's version contains in-frame clones alone and is incomplete. The sample shows over a million clones, roughly 96% of them seen only once. General study points: For sorted subsets, rarefaction showed incomplete sequencing despite large depth. Among the subsets, naive ones generally showed larger estimated richness than memory ones. A few donors had around 5% of their naive CD4 clonotypes in common.

The CDR3 is 16 residues long. CDR1 SEHNR and CDR2 FQNEAQ come from the germline V gene (reference sequence). The J segment lost 5 bases and the V segment lost 1 base, leaving 10 bases of the junction unmatched. The source is a man aged 25-45 years in good health. Sequencing used naive CD4+ T cells sorted from blood. The subset here: CD45RA+ positively selected. The chain carries TRBV7-9 and TRBJ2-7, with TRBD2 identical over 8 bases. The CDR3 DNA is TGTGCCAGCAGCTTAGGGGCCGGGCCGGGAGGGGACGAGCAGTACTTC. Encoded protein: CASSLGAGPGGDEQYF.